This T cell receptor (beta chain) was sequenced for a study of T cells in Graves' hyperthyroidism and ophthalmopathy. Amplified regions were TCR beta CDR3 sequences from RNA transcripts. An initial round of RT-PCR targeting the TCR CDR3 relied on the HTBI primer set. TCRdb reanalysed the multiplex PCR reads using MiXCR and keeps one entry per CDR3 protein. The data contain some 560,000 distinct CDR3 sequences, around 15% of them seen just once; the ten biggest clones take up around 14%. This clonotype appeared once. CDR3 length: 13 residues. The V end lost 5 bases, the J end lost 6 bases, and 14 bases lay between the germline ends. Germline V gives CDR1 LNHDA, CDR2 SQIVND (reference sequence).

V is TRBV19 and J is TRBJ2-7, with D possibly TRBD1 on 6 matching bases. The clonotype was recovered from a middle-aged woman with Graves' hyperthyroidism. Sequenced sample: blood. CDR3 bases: TGTGCCAGTAGTTCCACAGGGACATCCGAGCAGTACTTC. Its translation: CASSSTGTSEQYF.